The 27 T cell receptor beta chains listed next were all sequenced from one sample in a study of blood T cell repertoires in COVID-19. Libraries were prepared by immunoSEQ multiplex PCR; TCRdb keeps only in-frame clonotypes and omits some of them. The sample lists under 200,000 clones; more than 75% were seen once. Sequencing input: peripheral blood. The receptors originated from a woman between 70 and 85 years old with COVID-19, enrolled during active disease.

This clone was counted a single time. The chain combines TRBV6-1 with TRBJ1-1; D ambiguous. CDR3 length: 14 residues. Trimming removed 2 bases at V and 0 bases at J, with 7 bases between. From germline, CDR1 is MNHNS and CDR2 SASEGT. In DNA form, the CDR3 reads TGTGCCAGCAGTGAAAACACGTTGAACACTGAAGCTTTCTTT. As protein: CASSENTLNTEAFF.

This chain joins TRBV18 and TRBJ1-6, with a tentative D call TRBD1 (5 bases). CDR1 and CDR2 from the germline V gene are KGHSH and LQKENI. CDR3 length: 19 amino acids. V lost 2 bases to trimming and J lost 0 bases, with 17 bases between them. CDR3 sequence reads: CASSPRRFGGDSYNSPLHF. The CDR3, as DNA: TGTGCCAGCTCACCAAGGAGGTTCGGAGGGGACTCCTATAATTCACCCCTCCACTTT.

In this sample, this clone turned up once. V gene TRBV5-1 combines with J gene TRBJ1-3; 7 bases align to TRBD1. The CDR3 consists of 16 residues. Germline CDR1 and CDR2: SGHRS and YFSETQ. Losses at the gene ends were 4 bases for V and 0 bases for J; bases not matched to a gene: 7. The CDR3 here is CASSRQGPSSGNTIYF. The CDR3 nucleotides read TGCGCCAGCAGCCGACAGGGTCCTAGCTCTGGAAACACCATATATTTT.

This clone is a singleton in its sample. The chain employs TRBV30 and TRBJ1-2; no firm D call. The CDR3 covers 12 residues. V was trimmed by 3 bases and J by 6 bases, leaving 11 bases between them. CDR1 is GTSNPN and CDR2 is SVGIG in the germline V gene (reference sequence). The CDR3 reads CAWSARDDGYTF. In DNA, the CDR3 is TGTGCCTGGAGCGCCCGGGATGATGGCTACACCTTC. The variable domain in full, with the rest retrieved from reference TRBV30 and TRBJ1-2, is SQTIHQWPATLVQPVGSPLSLECTVEGTSNPNLYWYRQAAGRGLQLLFYSVGIGQISSEVPQNLSASRPQDRQFILSSKKLLLSDSGFYLCAWSARDDGYTFGSGTRLTVV.

J is TRBJ1-5 and V is TRBV7-2; 7 bases map to TRBD1. J gave up 6 bases and V 5 bases, and 7 bases lay outside the gene matches. CDR1 and CDR2 (germline): SGHTA, FQGNSA. The CDR3 spans 14 residues. The CDR3 nucleotides are TGTGCCAGCAGCACACAGGGGTTCGGTCAGCCCCAGCATTTT. It specifies CASSTQGFGQPQHF.

The chain carries TRBV30 and TRBJ1-2; possibly TRBD1 for D (5 bases). The CDR3 is 13 amino acids. V was cut by 0 bases and J by 2 bases, with 7 bases left in between. CDR1 is GTSNPN, CDR2 SVGIG, per germline (reference sequence). CDR3 in amino acids: CAWSVAGNYGYTF. The CDR3 DNA reads TGTGCCTGGAGTGTAGCAGGGAACTATGGCTACACCTTC.

The gene calls are TRBV7-6 and TRBJ2-1; D is uncertain. V was clipped by 0 bases and J by 2 bases, with 8 bases between them. Per the germline V gene, CDR1 is SGHVS and CDR2 is FNYEAQ. This CDR3 has 15 residues. This chain's CDR3 is CASSLAHSPYNEQFF. DNA for the CDR3: TGTGCCAGCAGCTTAGCGCACAGTCCCTACAATGAGCAGTTCTTC. Full variable domain (outside the CDR3, taken from reference TRBV7-6 and TRBJ2-1): GAGVSQSPRYKVTKRGQDVALRCDPISGHVSLYWYRQALGQGPEFLTYFNYEAQQDKSGLPNDRFSAERPEGSISTLTIQRTEQRDSAMYRCASSLAHSPYNEQFFGPGTRLTVL.

This chain joins TRBV5-4 and TRBJ2-1; D is possibly TRBD1 (6 bases). This CDR3 has 15 amino acids. Trimming removed 5 bases at V and 4 bases at J, with 16 bases between. CDR1 is SGHNT, CDR2 YYREEE, per germline (reference sequence). The CDR3 DNA follows: TGTGCCAGCAGAACACAGGGAAAAACGTACAATGAGCAGTTCTTC. It specifies CASRTQGKTYNEQFF.

This chain uses TRBV24-1 with TRBJ1-5; 7 nucleotides line up with TRBD1. The CDR3 runs to 16 residues. Germline V CDR1 and CDR2: KGHDR, SFDVKD. The V gene end was trimmed by 4 bases and the J gene end by 5 bases; junction bases not matched to a gene: 10. CDR3 loop: CATSDPTGSPYQPQHF. CDR3 DNA: TGTGCCACCAGTGACCCGACAGGGTCCCCTTATCAGCCCCAGCATTTT.

This CDR3 reads CASSLGQVAGNTIYF. The DNA of the CDR3 is TGTGCCAGCAGTCTTGGACAGGTCGCCGGAAACACCATATATTTT. This chain uses TRBV2 with TRBJ1-3, with 7 bases identical to TRBD1. The V segment lost 5 bases and the J segment 4 bases; nucleotides outside the gene matches: 8. The CDR3 totals 15 residues. Germline V gives CDR1 SNHLY, CDR2 FYNNEI.

This rearrangement joins TRBV4-1 to TRBJ2-5; D is possibly TRBD2 (6 bases). This CDR3 is built from 15 residues. Trimming left V 2 bases short and J 5 bases short, with 15 bases between. Per the germline V gene, CDR1 is MGHRA and CDR2 is YSYEKL. The CDR3: CASSQPGLQQETQYF. The CDR3 DNA is TGCGCCAGCAGCCAACCGGGACTCCAGCAGGAGACCCAGTACTTC.

The genes are TRBV11-2 and TRBJ1-4; 8 positions match TRBD1. Germline values: CDR1 SGHAT, CDR2 FQNNGV. V gave up 8 bases and J gave up 8 bases; unmatched junction bases: 10. The CDR3 contains 14 residues. The CDR3 DNA sequence: TGTGCCAGCCAAAACGACAGGGGTGGGGAAAAACTGTTTTTT. It translates to CASQNDRGGEKLFF.

This clone has a handful of counts. This rearrangement joins TRBV18 to TRBJ1-2, with D perhaps TRBD1 (5 bases). This CDR3 has 14 amino acids. V was clipped by 8 bases and J by 4 bases, with 17 bases between them. Germline V gene lookup returns CDR1 KGHSH and CDR2 LQKENI. In DNA form, the CDR3 reads TGTGCCAGCCTGCGGGGGTCTGAAGGCTATGGCTACACCTTC. Its protein is CASLRGSEGYGYTF. The full variable domain, its missing parts supplied by reference TRBV18 and TRBJ1-2, is NAGVMQNPRHLVRRRGQEARLRCSPMKGHSHVYWYRQLPEEGLKFMVYLQKENIIDESGMPKERFSAEFPKEGPSILRIQQVVRGDSAAYFCASLRGSEGYGYTFGSGTRLTVV.

The chain is built from TRBV9 and TRBJ1-1, with D perhaps TRBD1 (6 bases). The CDR3 is made up of 15 amino acids. V dropped 4 bases and J dropped 1 base, with 14 bases sitting between them. From germline, CDR1 is SGDLS and CDR2 YYNGEE. The CDR3 bases are TGTGCCAGCAGCCCACACGGCAGGGGGAACACTGAAGCTTTCTTT. This gives the protein CASSPHGRGNTEAFF.

This clone came up once. The chain employs TRBV6-2 or TRBV6-3 and TRBJ2-3; 8 nucleotides match TRBD2. Per the germline V gene, CDR1 is MNHEY and CDR2 is SVGEGT. Trimming removed 5 bases from V and 6 bases from J; junction bases left unmatched: 13. This CDR3 region has 16 residues. The DNA for the CDR3 is TGTGCCAGCAGTAAGATACAAGCGGGGGCTGGGGATACGCAGTATTTT. This translates into CASSKIQAGAGDTQYF.

This CDR3 is CASSIEGGNSPLHF. CDR3 coding DNA: TGTGCCAGTAGTATCGAGGGAGGGAATTCACCCCTCCACTTT. V gene TRBV19 combines with J gene TRBJ1-6, with D unclear. V dropped 3 bases and J dropped 7 bases, with 10 bases sitting between them. Germline V lookup: CDR1 LNHDA, CDR2 SQIVND (reference sequence). The CDR3 has 14 amino acids.

The rearrangement links TRBV4-1 to TRBJ2-1; 16 bases align to TRBD2. The CDR3 totals 20 residues. V shed 0 bases, J shed 5 bases, and the junction held 10 bases outside the gene matches. Germline V gene lookup returns CDR1 MGHRA and CDR2 YSYEKL. CDR3 sequence (DNA): TGCGCCAGCAGCCAAGAACGTCCCGGGACTAGCGGGGGGGTTAACAATGAGCAGTTCTTC. This codes for CASSQERPGTSGGVNNEQFF.

The J gene is TRBJ2-4, the V gene TRBV7-2; TRBD2 might be the D (5 bases). The CDR3 has 17 residues. Trimming took off 3 bases at V and 0 bases at J, with 15 bases between the two ends. CDR1 is SGHTA and CDR2 is FQGNSA in the germline V gene. The CDR3 spells CASSFPNGELAKNIQYF. The DNA for the CDR3 is TGTGCCAGCAGCTTTCCAAACGGGGAGTTAGCCAAAAACATTCAGTACTTC.

The rearrangement uses TRBV5-1 and TRBJ1-4; D might be TRBD1 (6 bases). V lost 0 bases and J 6 bases, leaving 12 bases between the germline ends. Looked up from germline, CDR1 is SGHRS and CDR2 is YFSETQ. The CDR3 extends over 15 amino acids. The CDR3 nucleotides read TGCGCCAGCAGCTTGGCGGGGGGCTTGGATGAAAAACTGTTTTTT. It specifies CASSLAGGLDEKLFF.

V usage is TRBV28 and J usage is TRBJ2-7, with TRBD2 matching over 7 bases. CDR1 MDHEN and CDR2 SYDVKM come from the germline V gene. Germline trimming cut 3 bases from V and 7 bases from J; bases unmatched to any gene: 3. This CDR3 has 12 amino acids. CDR3 nucleotide sequence: TGTGCCAGCAGTTTGTTGGGGGGGGAGCAGTACTTC. It encodes CASSLLGGEQYF.

This chain joins TRBV7-9 and TRBJ2-1, with 11 positions matching TRBD2. The germline gives CDR1 SEHNR, CDR2 FQNEAQ (reference sequence). Trimming took 6 bases from V and 7 from J; bases not matched to a gene: 11. The CDR3 spans 16 residues. The CDR3 region is CASRPSGGSLRNEQFF. The DNA of the CDR3 is TGTGCCAGCAGACCTAGCGGGGGGTCCCTCCGGAATGAGCAGTTCTTC.

This clone was counted between two and nine times. The chain recombines TRBV7-2 with TRBJ1-3; no definite D call. The V gene's germline CDR1 is SGHTA and CDR2 FQGNSA. There are 16 residues in the CDR3. The V end was cut by 0 bases, the J end by 0 bases, with 9 bases between. In DNA, the CDR3 is TGTGCCAGCAGCTTAGCGTCGGGGATCTCTGGAAACACCATATATTTT. It codes for CASSLASGISGNTIYF.

This chain uses TRBV2 with TRBJ2-4, with D possibly being TRBD1 (6 bases). Germline assignment: CDR1 SNHLY and CDR2 FYNNEI. The V gene lost 8 bases and the J gene lost 4 bases, with 15 bases spanning the gap. The CDR3 covers 14 residues. This CDR3 is CASGETGLKNIQYF. CDR3 coding DNA: TGTGCCAGCGGGGAAACAGGGCTGAAAAACATTCAGTACTTC.

V gene TRBV19 combines with J gene TRBJ1-3, with D maybe TRBD1 (6 bases). The length of the CDR3 is 17 residues. Trimming left V 6 bases short and J 1 base short, with 19 bases between. Germline V CDR1 and CDR2: LNHDA, SQIVND (reference sequence). The CDR3 DNA is TGTGCCAGTAGAACGGCACGAACAGGGCTATCTGGAAACACCATATATTTT. Its protein is CASRTARTGLSGNTIYF.

This chain joins TRBV28 and TRBJ1-2; TRBD1 matches 7 bases. Looked up from germline, CDR1 is MDHEN and CDR2 is SYDVKM. J gave up 4 bases and V 6 bases, and 5 bases lay outside the gene matches. The CDR3 consists of 13 residues. CDR3 DNA: TGTGCCAGCAGCAGACAGGGCCTCTATGGCTACACCTTC. It is translated as CASSRQGLYGYTF.

This chain links TRBV30 with TRBJ2-1, with 8 bases that match TRBD2. V lost 2 bases to trimming and J lost 0 bases; unmatched junction nucleotides: 24. CDR3 length equals 22 residues. Germline CDR1 GTSNPN, CDR2 SVGIG (reference sequence). DNA for the CDR3: TGTGCCTGGAGTTTCCCCCTTTTTCGAGCGGGGGACTATACCCGCTCCTACAATGAGCAGTTCTTC. This encodes CAWSFPLFRAGDYTRSYNEQFF.

This clone has a single count. The CDR3 DNA reads TGCGCCAGCAGCCAGGGCCCAGGGTTTGAGGATGCTTTCTTT. This translates into CASSQGPGFEDAFF. The chain combines TRBV4-1 with TRBJ1-1; D perhaps matches TRBD1 (5 bases). Germline CDR1 MGHRA, CDR2 YSYEKL. The V end was cut by 3 bases, the J end by 11 bases, with 19 bases between. The CDR3 is 14 amino acids.